This T cell receptor (beta chain) was retrieved from a study of early T cells in non-severe SARS-CoV-2 infection (dated by TCRdb to the early 2020s). The study in broad terms: TCR sequencing used bulk RNA from unsorted whole blood, so alpha and beta chains could not be paired. The investigation overall reported the following: Matching against VDJdb was skewed toward anti-spike CD8 responses, likely underestimated virus-specific expansions, and missed private and CD4 specificities.

The library was built by means of 5' RACE. Sequencing relied on a NextSeq 500. To correct for sequencing error and PCR bias, the TCR library protocol tagged individual cDNA molecules with unique molecular identifiers. TCR alpha and beta chains were both sequenced, and the abundances of alpha and beta sequences in each sample were closely correlated with each other. In the original analysis: V gene, J gene and CDR3 annotation of TCR sequences was performed with Decombinator V4. Expanded TCRs were defined as changing significantly between any two time points under a Poisson model with p below 0.0001. TCR abundances were normalised to the total number of TCRs sequenced per sample and were expressed as counts per million. MAIT TCRs were defined by TRAV1-2 paired with TRAJ12, TRAJ20 or TRAJ33, and iNKT TCRs by TRAV10 paired with TRAJ18. VDJdb, accessed 1 November 2021, was searched for CMV, EBV and SARS-CoV-2 annotated TCRs, with TCRs annotated for multiple antigens excluded. TCRdb itself trimmed the public reads at Q25 with fastp, ran MiXCR and retained productive beta chains. CDR3 protein duplicates are merged, each entry listing the most common genes and DNA. The V and J calls here are based on TCRdb, not the publication. Counted in this sample were more than 80,000 distinct CDR3 sequences; approximately 15% of them appeared once. Jointly, the top ten make up more than 6.5% of the sample.

Set within a cohort of healthcare workers in London, UK, this nested case-control study involved weekly PCR testing of nasopharyngeal swabs along with blood sampling. Healthcare workers were recruited during the week of the UK lockdown, between 23 and 31 March 2020, and followed weekly for up to about 16 weeks. A remark on this clonotype: Its cognate antigen has yet to be identified. No much larger clone exists at a distance of one base, and base qualities are not known.

Relative to germline, V is missing 2 bases and J is missing 4 bases, with 9 bases of the junction outside any gene match. The CDR3 has 19 amino acids, counting the end cysteine and phenylalanine. Of all the DNA, just the CDR3 is kept, 57 bases in frame from base 1. CDR1 and CDR2 are drawn from the germline V gene (reference sequence): LGHDT, YNNKEL. This sequence uses TRBV3-1 and TRBJ2-1, with 15 middle bases fitting TRBD2. Sequencing used whole blood. The TCR sequence derives from an adult who was a healthcare worker with PCR-confirmed SARS-CoV-2 infection or an uninfected control (not recorded which). Here is the DNA: TGTGCCAGCAGCCAACATACTCGGACTAGCGGGAGGGGATACAATGAGCAGTTCTTC. Translated, this is CASSQHTRTSGRGYNEQFF.